The clone carrying this T cell receptor (beta chain) was seen a few times. Its antigen is not identified. In the naive CD8 group, cells lacked CD45RO and were positively selected for CCR7, so terminally differentiated effector memory CD45RA+ cells were left out. This sample is drawn from a study of shared clonotypes between healthy human individuals. Study-wide background: Sampling drew on donors who were a couple of women and a few men aged 18 to 49. Findings and caveats of the study: In the sorted subsets, rarefaction showed sequencing was incomplete despite large depth. A few donors had 4% to 5% of their naive CD4 clonotypes in common.

This CDR3 contains 13 residues. CDR1 MNHEY and CDR2 SMNVEV come from the germline V gene (reference sequence). V was shortened by 6 bases and J by 7 bases, with 15 bases between the two germline ends. An assay was performed, and its level was deep. Sequencing used immunoSEQ multiplex PCR; TCRdb keeps in-frame clones, though not all of them. The data hold some 800,000 clones, with approximately 92% observed a single time. Specimen: naive CD8+ T cells sorted from blood. V and J are TRBV27 and TRBJ1-2; D perhaps matches TRBD1 (5 bases). The clonotype was recovered from a man aged 25 to 45 in good health. As DNA, the CDR3 is TGTGCCAGCAGCCCGCGAGGGGTCGCTGGCTACACCTTC. Protein sequence: CASSPRGVAGYTF.